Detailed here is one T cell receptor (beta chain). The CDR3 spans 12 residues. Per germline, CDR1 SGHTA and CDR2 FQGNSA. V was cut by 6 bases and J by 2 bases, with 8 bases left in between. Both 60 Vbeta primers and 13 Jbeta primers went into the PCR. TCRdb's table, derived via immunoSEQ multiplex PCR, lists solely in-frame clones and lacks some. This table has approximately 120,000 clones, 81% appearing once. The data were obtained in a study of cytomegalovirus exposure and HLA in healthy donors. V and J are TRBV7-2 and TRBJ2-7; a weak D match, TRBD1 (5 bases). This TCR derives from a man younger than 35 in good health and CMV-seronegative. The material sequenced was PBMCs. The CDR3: CASRQGTYEQYF. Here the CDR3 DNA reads TGTGCCAGCAGGCAGGGTACCTACGAGCAGTACTTC. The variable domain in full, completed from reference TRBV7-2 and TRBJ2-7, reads GAGVSQSPSNKVTEKGKDVELRCDPISGHTALYWYRQSLGQGLEFLIYFQGNSAPDKSGLPSDRFSAERTGGSVSTLTIQRTQQEDSAVYLCASRQGTYEQYFGPGTRLTVT.